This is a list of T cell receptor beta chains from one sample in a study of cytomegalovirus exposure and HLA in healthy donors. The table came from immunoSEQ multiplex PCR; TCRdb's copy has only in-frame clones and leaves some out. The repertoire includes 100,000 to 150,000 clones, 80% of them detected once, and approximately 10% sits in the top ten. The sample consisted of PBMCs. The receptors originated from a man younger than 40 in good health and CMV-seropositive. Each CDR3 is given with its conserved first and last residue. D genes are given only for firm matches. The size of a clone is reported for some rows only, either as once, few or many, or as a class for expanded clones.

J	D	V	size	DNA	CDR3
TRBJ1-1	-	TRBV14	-	TGTGCCAGCAGCCAGGCAAGTCCTGAAGCTTTCTTT	CASSQASPEAFF
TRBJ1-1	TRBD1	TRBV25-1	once	TGTGCCAGCAGTCGGGGAGGGACAGGGGGTCGAAACACTGAAGCTTTCTTT	CASSRGGTGGRNTEAFF
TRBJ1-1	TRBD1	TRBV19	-	TGTGCCAGTAGTCTCCGGGACAGGGGAGGAACTGAAGCTTTCTTT	CASSLRDRGGTEAFF
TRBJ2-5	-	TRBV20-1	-	TGCAGTGCTAGAGACCGGGAGACCCAGTACTTC	CSARDRETQYF
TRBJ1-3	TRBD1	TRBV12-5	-	TGTGCTAGTGGTTTGGTAATCCTAATGGAGGGGGCCGGAAACACCATATATTTT	CASGLVILMEGAGNTIYF
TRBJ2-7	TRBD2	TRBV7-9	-	TGTGCCAGCAGCTTTTTAGCGGGGCCCGCCGAGCAGTACTTC	CASSFLAGPAEQYF
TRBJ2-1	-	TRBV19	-	TGTGCCAGTAATTCCCGGGATAGAGCCTACAATGAGCAGTTCTTC	CASNSRDRAYNEQFF
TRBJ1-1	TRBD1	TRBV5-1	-	TGCGCCAGCAGCTTGGAGGGACAGGGAGCGGCTGAAGCTTTCTTT	CASSLEGQGAAEAFF
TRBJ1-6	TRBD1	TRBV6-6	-	TGTGCCAGCAGTTACGACCAGGGGACAGGATATTCACCCCTCCACTTT	CASSYDQGTGYSPLHF
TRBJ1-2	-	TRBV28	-	TGTGCCAGCAGTCCACGCCCGGGGGGCGGTGGAATCGGGGGCTACACCTTC	CASSPRPGGGGIGGYTF
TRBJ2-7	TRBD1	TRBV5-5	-	TGTGCCAGCAGCTTTCCCGGGACAGGGTATGAGCAGTACTTC	CASSFPGTGYEQYF
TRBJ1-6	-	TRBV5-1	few	TGCGCCAGCAGCATAGGACAGCTCAGCTCCTATAATTCACCCCTCCACTTT	CASSIGQLSSYNSPLHF
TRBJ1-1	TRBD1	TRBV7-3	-	TGTGCCAGCAGCACCGGGACAGGGATGAACACTGAAGCTTTCTTT	CASSTGTGMNTEAFF
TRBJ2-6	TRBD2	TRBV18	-	TGTGCCAGCTCACCTCGCGGGAGGGAGGGGGCCAACGTCCTGACTTTC	CASSPRGREGANVLTF
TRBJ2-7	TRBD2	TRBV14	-	TGTGCCAGCAGCCAAGTTGGGGACGCGGGGGGAATGAGCTCCTACGAGCAGTACTTC	CASSQVGDAGGMSSYEQYF
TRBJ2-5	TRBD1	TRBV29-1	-	TGCAGCGTTGAAGCGAGGGGGCGGGAGACCCAGTACTTC	CSVEARGRETQYF
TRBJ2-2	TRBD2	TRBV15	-	TGTGCCACCAGCAGACTAGCGGTCGGGGAGCTGTTTTTT	CATSRLAVGELFF
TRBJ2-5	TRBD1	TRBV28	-	TGTGCCAGCAGTTCAATTTCACAGGGGTCCCAAGAGACCCAGTACTTC	CASSSISQGSQETQYF
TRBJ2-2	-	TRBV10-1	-	TGCGCCAGCAGTGGAGGGCACGGGGAGCTGTTTTTT	CASSGGHGELFF
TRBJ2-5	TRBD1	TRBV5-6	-	TGTGCCAGCAGGCGTGAATCCGGGACAGGGTATGTTGAGACCCAGTACTTC	CASRRESGTGYVETQYF
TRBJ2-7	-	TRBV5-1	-	TGCGCCAGCAGCCCCGGACAGACCCTCGCCTTGTACTTC	CASSPGQTLALYF
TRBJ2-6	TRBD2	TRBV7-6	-	TGTGCCAGCAGCCCGGAGGCGGGGGGGCTCTCTGGGGCCAACGTCCTGACTTTC	CASSPEAGGLSGANVLTF
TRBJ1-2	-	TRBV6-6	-	TGTGCCAGCAGGCACGACAGTGCCGACACCTTC	CASRHDSADTF
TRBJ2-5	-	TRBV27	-	TGTGCCAGCAGTCCTAGACCCCTCGCGTGGCAAGAGACCCAGTACTTC	CASSPRPLAWQETQYF
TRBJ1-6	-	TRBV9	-	TGTGCCAGCAGCGTGGCAGGTTATAATTCACCCCTCCACTTT	CASSVAGYNSPLHF
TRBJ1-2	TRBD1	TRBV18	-	TGTGCCAGCTCACCACGTCGACAGGGGGCTGGTTGGGATGGCTACACCTTC	CASSPRRQGAGWDGYTF
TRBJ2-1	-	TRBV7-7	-	TGTGCCAGCAGTCGCTCACAGAGCTCCTACAATGAGCAGTTCTTC	CASSRSQSSYNEQFF
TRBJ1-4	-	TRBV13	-	TGTGCCAGCAGCTTATTCAGGGAACCAACTAATGAAAAACTGTTTTTT	CASSLFREPTNEKLFF
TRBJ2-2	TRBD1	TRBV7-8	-	TGTGCCAGCAGCTTATACGGGACAGCGAACACCGGGGAGCTGTTTTTT	CASSLYGTANTGELFF
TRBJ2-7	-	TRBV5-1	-	TGCGCCAGCTCAGGGGAGTACGAGCAGTACTTC	CASSGEYEQYF
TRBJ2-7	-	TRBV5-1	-	TGCGCCAGCAGCTTGGACGCATACGAGCAGTACTTC	CASSLDAYEQYF
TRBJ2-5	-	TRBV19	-	TGTGCCAGTAGTACTAGACAGAACCAAGAGACCCAGTACTTC	CASSTRQNQETQYF
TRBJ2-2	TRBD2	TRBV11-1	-	TGTGCCAGCAGCTCCGGGACTAGCGGGTACCAGGGGGAGCTGTTTTTT	CASSSGTSGYQGELFF
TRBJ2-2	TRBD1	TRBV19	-	TGTGCCAGTAGTATATGGAACAGGGGCCCTGTAGGAGCCGGGGAGCTGTTTTTT	CASSIWNRGPVGAGELFF
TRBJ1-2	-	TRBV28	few	TGTGCCAGCAGGGGGGAGGGTTTTAACTATGGCTACACCTTC	CASRGEGFNYGYTF
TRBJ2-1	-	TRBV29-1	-	TGCAGCGTTGAAGAGACAGATAAGAATGAGCAGTTCTTC	CSVEETDKNEQFF
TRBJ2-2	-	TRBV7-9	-	TGTTCCAGCAGCCCAGGGGCCAGGGTCCCCGGGGAGCTGTTTTTT	CSSSPGARVPGELFF
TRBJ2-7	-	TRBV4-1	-	TGCGCCAGCAGCCAGAAACAGGGTTGGTCCTACGAGCAGTACTTC	CASSQKQGWSYEQYF
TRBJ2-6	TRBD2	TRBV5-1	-	TGCGCCAGCAGTTCGAGCGGGGGACCCAACGTCCTGACTTTC	CASSSSGGPNVLTF
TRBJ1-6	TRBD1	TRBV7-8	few	TGTGCCAGCAGCTTAGCCACAGGGGAGAGGTTTGTTGCGGCCTATAATTCACCCCTCCACTTT	CASSLATGERFVAAYNSPLHF
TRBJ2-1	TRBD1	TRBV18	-	TGTGCCAGCTCACCAGCAGGGGGTACGAACAATGAGCAGTTCTTC	CASSPAGGTNNEQFF
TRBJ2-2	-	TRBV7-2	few	TGTGCCAGCAGCTTAGAGGGGGGGCGCATTTTCACCGGGGAGCTGTTTTTT	CASSLEGGRIFTGELFF
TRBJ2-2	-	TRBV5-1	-	TGCGCCAGCAGCACAAACACTAGACAGGGAGGCGGGGAGCTGTTTTTT	CASSTNTRQGGGELFF
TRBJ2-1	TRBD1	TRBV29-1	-	TGCAGCGACGCCCCGGGACAGGCGGACCTGAGGTTCTTC	CSDAPGQADLRFF
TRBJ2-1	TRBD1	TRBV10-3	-	TGTGCCATCAGAAAACAACAGGGGAATGAGCAGTTCTTC	CAIRKQQGNEQFF